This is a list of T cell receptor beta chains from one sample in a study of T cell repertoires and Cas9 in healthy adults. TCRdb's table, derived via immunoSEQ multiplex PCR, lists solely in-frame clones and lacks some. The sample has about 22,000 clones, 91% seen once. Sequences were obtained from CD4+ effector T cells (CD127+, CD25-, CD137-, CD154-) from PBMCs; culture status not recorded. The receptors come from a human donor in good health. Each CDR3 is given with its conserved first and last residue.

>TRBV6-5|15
CASSADVARFYEQYF
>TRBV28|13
CASTPDTGNTIYF
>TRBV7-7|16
CASSFSGTGLTGELFF
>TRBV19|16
CASSASGRKTYNEQFF
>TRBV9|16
CASSMGQASSGNTIYF
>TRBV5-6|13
CASTNRVDNGYTF
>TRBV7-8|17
CASSLKRPPGAKNIQYF
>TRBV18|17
CASSPQALGDSGNTIYF
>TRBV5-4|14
CASSSAGGQETQYF
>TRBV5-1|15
CASSTGHAGDTEAFF
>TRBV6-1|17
CASSEAWNRVSGNTIYF
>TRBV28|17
CASSLRSSGRGVNEQFF
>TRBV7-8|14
CASSLAANTGELFF
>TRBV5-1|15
CASSLRQTGYNEQFF
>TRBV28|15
CASRPGQGNFAEAFF
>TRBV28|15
CASSPTGAGTYEQYF
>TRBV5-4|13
CASSFAATGELFF
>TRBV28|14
CASSFDARVYGYTF
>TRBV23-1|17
CASSHPGHRSSNEKLFF
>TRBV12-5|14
CASGLVRSRNEQFF
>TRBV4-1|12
CASSQVFSEQYF
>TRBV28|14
CASSPHSGANVLTF
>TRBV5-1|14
CASSLIPDGLGYTF
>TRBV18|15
CASSPPGLGNQPQHF
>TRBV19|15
CASSRGGSSGNTIYF
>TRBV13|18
CASSLGGTGAGVIGEQYF
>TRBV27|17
CASSLITGVPRNSPLHF
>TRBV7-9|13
CASTREVNTEAFF
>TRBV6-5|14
CASSSHRRDQPQHF
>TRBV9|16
CASSVSLSGGLNEQFF
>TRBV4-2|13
CASSQEEHQPQHF
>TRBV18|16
CASSPRGGSDTGELFF
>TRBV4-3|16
CASSQDRGLARTRQFF
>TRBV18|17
CASSPAQGGIMNTEAFF
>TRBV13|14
CASRKAGGSKTQYF
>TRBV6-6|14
CASSYSNPNQPQHF
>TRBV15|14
CATSRLGQLETQYF
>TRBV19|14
CASSMPGRRIEAFF
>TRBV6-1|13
CASSRQPGGIQYF
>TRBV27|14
CASRGPLRTDTQYF
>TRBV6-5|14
CASRLGGGRTEAFF
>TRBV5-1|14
CASSPVQGSYEQYF
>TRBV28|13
CASGEGRNSPLHF
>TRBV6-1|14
CASSESNVYNEQFF
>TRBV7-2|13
CASSLEPRETQYF
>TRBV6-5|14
CASSRRDTQETQYF
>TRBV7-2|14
CASSLSTGDQPQHF
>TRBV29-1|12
CSAEGVRLEAFF
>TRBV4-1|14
CASSQDGIEETQYF
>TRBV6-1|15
CASSGVTVVDEKLFF
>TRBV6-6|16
CASSYSPIPRPREQYF
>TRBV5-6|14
CASSLDQTPETQYF
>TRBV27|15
CASSPRLSVQETQYF